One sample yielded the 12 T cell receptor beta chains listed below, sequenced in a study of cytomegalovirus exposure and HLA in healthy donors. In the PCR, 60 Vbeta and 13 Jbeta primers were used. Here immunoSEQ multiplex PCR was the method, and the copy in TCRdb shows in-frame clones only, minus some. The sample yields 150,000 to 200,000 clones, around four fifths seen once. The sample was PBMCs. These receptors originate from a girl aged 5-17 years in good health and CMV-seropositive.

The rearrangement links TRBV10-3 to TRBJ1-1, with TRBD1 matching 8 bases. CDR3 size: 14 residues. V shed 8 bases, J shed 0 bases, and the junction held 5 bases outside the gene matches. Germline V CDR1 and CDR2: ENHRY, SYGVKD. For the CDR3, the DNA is TGTGCCATCTGGACAGGGAGCATGAACACTGAAGCTTTCTTT. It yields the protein CAIWTGSMNTEAFF.

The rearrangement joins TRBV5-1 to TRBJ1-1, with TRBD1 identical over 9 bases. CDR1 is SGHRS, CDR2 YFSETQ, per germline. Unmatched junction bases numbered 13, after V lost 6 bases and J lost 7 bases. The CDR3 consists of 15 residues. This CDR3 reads CASTSFPQGANEAFF. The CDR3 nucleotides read TGCGCCAGCACTTCATTCCCACAGGGGGCCAATGAAGCTTTCTTT. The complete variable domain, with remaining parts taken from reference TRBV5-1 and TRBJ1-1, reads KAGVTQTPRYLIKTRGQQVTLSCSPISGHRSVSWYQQTPGQGLQFLFEYFSETQRNKGNFPGRFSGRQFSNSRSEMNVSTLELGDSALYLCASTSFPQGANEAFFGQGTRLTVV.

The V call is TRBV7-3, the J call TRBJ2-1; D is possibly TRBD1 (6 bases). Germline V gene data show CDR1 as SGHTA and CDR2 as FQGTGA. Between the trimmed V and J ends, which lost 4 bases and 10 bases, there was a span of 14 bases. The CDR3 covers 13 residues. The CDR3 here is CASSSLGTNEQFF. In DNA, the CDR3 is TGTGCCAGCAGCTCCCTGGGGACAAACGAGCAGTTCTTC.

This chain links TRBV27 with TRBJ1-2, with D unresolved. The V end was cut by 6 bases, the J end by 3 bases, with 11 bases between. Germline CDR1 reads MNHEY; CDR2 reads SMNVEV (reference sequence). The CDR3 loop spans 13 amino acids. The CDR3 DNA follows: TGTGCCAGCAGCCCCTCCACATACTATGGCTACACCTTC. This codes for CASSPSTYYGYTF.

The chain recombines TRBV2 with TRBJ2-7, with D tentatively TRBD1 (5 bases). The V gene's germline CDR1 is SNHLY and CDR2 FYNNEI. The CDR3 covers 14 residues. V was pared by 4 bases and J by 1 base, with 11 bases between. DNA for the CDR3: TGTGCCAGCAGTGTGTGGCAGGGATCCTACGAGCAGTACTTC. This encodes CASSVWQGSYEQYF. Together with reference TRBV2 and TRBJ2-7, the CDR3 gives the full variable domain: EPEVTQTPSHQVTQMGQEVILRCVPISNHLYFYWYRQILGQKVEFLVSFYNNEISEKSEIFDDQFSVERPDGSNFTLKIRSTKLEDSAMYFCASSVWQGSYEQYFGPGTRLTVT.

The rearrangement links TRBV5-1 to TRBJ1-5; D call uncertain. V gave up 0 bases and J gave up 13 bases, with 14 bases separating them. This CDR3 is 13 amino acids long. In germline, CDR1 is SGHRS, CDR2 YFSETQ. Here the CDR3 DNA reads TGCGCCAGCAGCTTGGGACCGGGAAGCCTACAGCATTTT. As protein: CASSLGPGSLQHF.

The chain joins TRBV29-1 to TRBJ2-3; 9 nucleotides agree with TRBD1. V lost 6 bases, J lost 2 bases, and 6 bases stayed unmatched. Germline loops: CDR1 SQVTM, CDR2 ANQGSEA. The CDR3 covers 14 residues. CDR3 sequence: CSVTGQGITDTQYF. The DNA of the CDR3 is TGCAGCGTGACTGGACAGGGGATCACAGATACGCAGTATTTT.

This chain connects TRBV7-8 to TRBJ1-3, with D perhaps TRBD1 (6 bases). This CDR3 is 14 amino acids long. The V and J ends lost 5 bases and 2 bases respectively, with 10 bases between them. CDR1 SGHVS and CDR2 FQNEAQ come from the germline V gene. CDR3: CASSRGGTGNTIYF. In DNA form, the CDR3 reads TGTGCCAGCAGCCGCGGGGGCACTGGAAACACCATATATTTT.

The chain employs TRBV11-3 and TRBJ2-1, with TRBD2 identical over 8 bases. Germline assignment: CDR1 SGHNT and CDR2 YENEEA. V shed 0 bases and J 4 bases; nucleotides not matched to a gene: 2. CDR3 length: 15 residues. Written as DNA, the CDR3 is TGTGCCAGCAGCTTAGAAGGGACTAGGTACAATGAGCAGTTCTTC. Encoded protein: CASSLEGTRYNEQFF.

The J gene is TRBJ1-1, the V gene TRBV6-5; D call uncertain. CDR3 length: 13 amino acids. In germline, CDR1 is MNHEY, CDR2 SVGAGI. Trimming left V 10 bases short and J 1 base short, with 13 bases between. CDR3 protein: CATTMSENTEAFF. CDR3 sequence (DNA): TGTGCCACTACAATGAGCGAGAACACTGAAGCTTTCTTT.

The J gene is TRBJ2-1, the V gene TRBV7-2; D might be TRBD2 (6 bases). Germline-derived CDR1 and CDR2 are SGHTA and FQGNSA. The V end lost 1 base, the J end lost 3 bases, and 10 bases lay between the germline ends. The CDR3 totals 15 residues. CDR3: CASSLGRGGYNEQFF. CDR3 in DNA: TGTGCCAGCAGCTTAGGGAGGGGCGGCTACAATGAGCAGTTCTTC.

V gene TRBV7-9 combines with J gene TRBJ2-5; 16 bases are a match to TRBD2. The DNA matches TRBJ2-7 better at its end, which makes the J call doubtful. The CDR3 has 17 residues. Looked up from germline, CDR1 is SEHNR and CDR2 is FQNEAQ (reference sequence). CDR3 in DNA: TGTGCCAGCAGATGCGGGACTAGCGGGGGGGCAGTTTGCGAGCAGTACTTC. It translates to CASRCGTSGGAVCEQYF.